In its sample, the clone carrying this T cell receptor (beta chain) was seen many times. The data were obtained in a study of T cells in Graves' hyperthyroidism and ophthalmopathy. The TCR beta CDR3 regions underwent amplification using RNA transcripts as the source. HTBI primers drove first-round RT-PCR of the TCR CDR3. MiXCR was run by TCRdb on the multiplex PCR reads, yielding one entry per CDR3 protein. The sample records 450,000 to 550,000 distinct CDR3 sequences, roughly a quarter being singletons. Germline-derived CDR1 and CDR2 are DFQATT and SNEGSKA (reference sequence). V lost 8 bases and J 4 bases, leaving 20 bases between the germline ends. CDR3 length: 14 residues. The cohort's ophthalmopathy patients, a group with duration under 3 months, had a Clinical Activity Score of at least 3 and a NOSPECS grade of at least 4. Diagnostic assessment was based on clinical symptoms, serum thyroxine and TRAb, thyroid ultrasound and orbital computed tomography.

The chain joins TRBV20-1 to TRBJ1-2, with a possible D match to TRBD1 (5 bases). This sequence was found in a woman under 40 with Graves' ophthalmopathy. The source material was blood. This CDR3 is CSTNLDTGSYGYTF. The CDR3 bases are TGCAGTACCAACCTTGATACAGGATCCTATGGCTACACCTTC.